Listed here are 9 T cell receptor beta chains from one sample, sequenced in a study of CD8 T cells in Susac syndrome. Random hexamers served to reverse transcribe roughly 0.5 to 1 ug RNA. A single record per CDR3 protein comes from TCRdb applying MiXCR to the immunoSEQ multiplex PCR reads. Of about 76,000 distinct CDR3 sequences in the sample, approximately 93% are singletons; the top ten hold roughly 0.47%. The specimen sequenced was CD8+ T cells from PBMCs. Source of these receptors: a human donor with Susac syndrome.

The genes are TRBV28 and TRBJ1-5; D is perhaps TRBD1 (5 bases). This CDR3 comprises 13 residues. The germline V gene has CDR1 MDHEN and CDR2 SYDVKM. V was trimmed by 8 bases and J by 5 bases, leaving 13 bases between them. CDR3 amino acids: CASREGGDQPQHF. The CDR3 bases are TGTGCCAGCCGAGAGGGAGGGGATCAGCCCCAGCATTTT.

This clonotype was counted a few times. CDR3 sequence reads: CASSGRSDYGYTF. The CDR3 DNA follows: TGTGCCAGCAGCGGACGGAGCGACTATGGCTACACCTTC. The rearrangement joins TRBV6-5 to TRBJ1-2; D not resolved. CDR3 length: 13 residues. V was pared by 6 bases and J by 3 bases, with 11 bases between. CDR1 MNHEY and CDR2 SVGAGI come from the germline V gene.

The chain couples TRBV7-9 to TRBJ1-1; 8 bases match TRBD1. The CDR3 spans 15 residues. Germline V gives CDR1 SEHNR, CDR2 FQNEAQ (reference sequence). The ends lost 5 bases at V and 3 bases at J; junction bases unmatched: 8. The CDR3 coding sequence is TGTGCCAGCAGCCCGCTGACAGGGGCGGACACTGAAGCTTTCTTT. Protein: CASSPLTGADTEAFF. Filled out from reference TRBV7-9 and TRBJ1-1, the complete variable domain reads DTGVSQNPRHKITKRGQNVTFRCDPISEHNRLYWYRQTLGQGPEFLTYFQNEAQLEKSRLLSDRFSAERPKGSFSTLEIQRTEQGDSAMYLCASSPLTGADTEAFFGQGTRLTVV.

In nucleotides, the CDR3 is TGTGCCAGCAGCTCGGGACTATACAATGAGCAGTTCTTC. It specifies CASSSGLYNEQFF. V is TRBV7-9 and J is TRBJ2-1, with 7 bases matching TRBD2. Losses at the gene ends were 4 bases for V and 4 bases for J; bases not matched to a gene: 1. Germline V gene data show CDR1 as SEHNR and CDR2 as FQNEAQ (reference sequence). This CDR3 has 13 amino acids.

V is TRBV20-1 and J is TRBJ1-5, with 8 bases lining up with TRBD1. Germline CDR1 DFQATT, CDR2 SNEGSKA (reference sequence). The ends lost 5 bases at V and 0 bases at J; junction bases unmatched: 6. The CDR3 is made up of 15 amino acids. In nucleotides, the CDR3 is TGCAGTGCTCTGACAGGGGATTATAGCAATCAGCCCCAGCATTTT. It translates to CSALTGDYSNQPQHF.

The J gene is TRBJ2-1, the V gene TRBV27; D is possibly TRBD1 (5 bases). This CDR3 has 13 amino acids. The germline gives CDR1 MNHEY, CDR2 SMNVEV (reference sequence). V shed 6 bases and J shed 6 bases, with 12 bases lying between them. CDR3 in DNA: TGTGCCAGCAGCTTGGACATCAGCAATGAGCAGTTCTTC. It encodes CASSLDISNEQFF.

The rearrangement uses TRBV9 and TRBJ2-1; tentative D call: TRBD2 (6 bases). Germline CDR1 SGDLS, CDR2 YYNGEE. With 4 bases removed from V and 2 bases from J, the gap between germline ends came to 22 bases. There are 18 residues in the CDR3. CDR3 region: CASSLTKNRESTYNEQFF. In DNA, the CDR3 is TGTGCCAGCAGCTTAACAAAGAATCGGGAGTCCACCTACAATGAGCAGTTCTTC. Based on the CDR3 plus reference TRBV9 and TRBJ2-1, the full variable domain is DSGVTQTPKHLITATGQRVTLRCSPRSGDLSVYWYQQSLDQGLQFLIQYYNGEERAKGNILERFSAQQFPDLHSELNLSSLELGDSALYFCASSLTKNRESTYNEQFFGPGTRLTVL.

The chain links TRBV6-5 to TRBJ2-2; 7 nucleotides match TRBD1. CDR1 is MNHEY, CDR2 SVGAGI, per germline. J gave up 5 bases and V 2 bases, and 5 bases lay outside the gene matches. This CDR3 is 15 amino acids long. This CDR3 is CASSYRQGSTGELFF. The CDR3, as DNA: TGTGCCAGCAGTTACCGACAGGGTAGTACCGGGGAGCTGTTTTTT.

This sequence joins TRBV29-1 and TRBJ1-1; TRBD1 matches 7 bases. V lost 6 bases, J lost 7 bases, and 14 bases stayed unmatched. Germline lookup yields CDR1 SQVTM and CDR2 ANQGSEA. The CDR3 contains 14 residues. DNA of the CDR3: TGCAGCGTCAAAAAAACAGGGGCGAGGGGTGAAGCTTTCTTT. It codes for CSVKKTGARGEAFF.